This record covers a single T cell receptor beta chain. Trimming removed 6 bases from V and 6 bases from J, with 23 bases in between. Germline V gene data show CDR1 as MDHEN and CDR2 as SYDVKM. This CDR3 has 16 residues. The data were taken from a study of blood T cell repertoires in COVID-19. Study in general: PBMCs, B-cell-depleted T cells, or T cells provided the cDNA or gDNA that made up the material.

Original processing notes: Reference gene primer amplification yielded estimated nucleated cell counts. Libraries were prepared by immunoSEQ multiplex PCR; TCRdb keeps only in-frame clonotypes and omits some of them. The V and J calls and clone size were taken over from that table, and D and trimming were inferred from the DNA. The table includes over 75,000 clones, about 80% detected once. Material: peripheral blood. This chain connects TRBV28 to TRBJ1-2; tentatively, D is TRBD1 (6 bases). This TCR was sampled from a human donor in a cohort sampled during active COVID-19. CDR3 DNA: TGTGCCAGCAGACTACTTGTGACAGGCCGCCGAGATGGCTACACCTTC. It encodes CASRLLVTGRRDGYTF.